The 20 T cell receptor beta chains given below trace back to one sample, sequenced in a study of T cell repertoires in cytomegalovirus infection. Each CDR3 protein is one row after TCRdb ran MiXCR on the reads. The sample yields approximately 500,000 distinct CDR3 sequences, roughly 10% seen once. What was sequenced was PBMCs. The receptor set was obtained from a human donor in good health (CMV status not recorded). Some clones in this sample may be carry-over from other donors' samples.

This clonotype was seen a handful of times. The chain has TRBV6-5 and TRBJ2-1; 7 bases align to TRBD2. The CDR3 length is 20 residues. Germline loops: CDR1 MNHEY, CDR2 SVGAGI. Germline trimming cut 0 bases from V and 0 bases from J; bases unmatched to any gene: 14. CDR3 DNA sequence: TGTGCCAGCAGTTACTCATGGGACTACAGACGCGGGGGCTCCTACAATGAGCAGTTCTTC. Translating it yields CASSYSWDYRRGGSYNEQFF.

This clonotype was seen many times. The rearrangement uses TRBV2 and TRBJ1-6, with 11 bases identical to TRBD1. Germline V lookup: CDR1 SNHLY, CDR2 FYNNEI. V gave up 4 bases and J gave up 9 bases; unmatched junction bases: 2. The CDR3 runs to 14 residues. In DNA form, the CDR3 reads TGTGCCAGCAGTGCCGGGACAGGGGGTTCACCCCTCCACTTT. The encoded protein is CASSAGTGGSPLHF.

There are a few counts of this clonotype. The V and J genes are TRBV20-1 and TRBJ2-1; TRBD1 or TRBD2 may be the D gene (5 bases each). This CDR3 spans 14 amino acids. Germline-derived CDR1 and CDR2 are DFQATT and SNEGSKA (reference sequence). Trimming cost V 5 bases and J 0 bases, with 11 bases left between them. The DNA of the CDR3 is TGCAGTGCTCCCGGGACGGCCTCCTACAATGAGCAGTTCTTC. Encoded protein: CSAPGTASYNEQFF.

This clonotype has just a few counts. The J gene is TRBJ2-4, the V gene TRBV5-4, with D perhaps TRBD2 (5 bases). The CDR3 loop spans 15 amino acids. Germline values: CDR1 SGHNT, CDR2 YYREEE (reference sequence). Trimming stripped 4 bases from V and 9 bases from J, with 20 bases between. CDR3 sequence (DNA): TGTGCCAGCAGCCCGCCGGGGTTTGGAAGCGGCATTCAGTACTTC. It is translated as CASSPPGFGSGIQYF.

This clonotype occurred a few times. The chain uses TRBV2 and TRBJ2-1; TRBD2 agrees at 12 bases. Germline trimming cut 2 bases from V and 0 bases from J; bases unmatched to any gene: 2. The CDR3 spans 17 residues. The germline gives CDR1 SNHLY, CDR2 FYNNEI. The CDR3 loop reads CASSETSGRFSYNEQFF. For the CDR3, the DNA is TGTGCCAGCAGTGAAACTAGCGGGAGGTTCTCCTACAATGAGCAGTTCTTC.

Many counts were recorded for this clonotype. The CDR3 DNA follows: TGCGCCAGCAGCTTGAGTGGCTGGGCCACAACGTGGACCCAGTACTTC. This codes for CASSLSGWATTWTQYF. J is TRBJ2-5 and V is TRBV5-1; D is unclear. V dropped 1 base and J dropped 7 bases, with 20 bases sitting between them. Germline CDR1 is SGHRS and CDR2 is YFSETQ. The length of the CDR3 is 16 residues.

This clonotype was recorded many times. This chain links TRBV4-1 with TRBJ2-7; 9 bases fit TRBD1. The CDR3 is made up of 15 amino acids. Per germline, CDR1 MGHRA and CDR2 YSYEKL. The junction had 4 bases not matched to a gene; V was cut back by 1 base and J by 3 bases. The CDR3: CASSQAPGQGYEQYF. CDR3 nucleotides: TGCGCCAGCAGCCAAGCCCCGGGACAGGGCTACGAGCAGTACTTC.

This clonotype was seen at least ten times. The V call is TRBV7-6, the J call TRBJ2-7; no definite D call. This CDR3 comprises 14 residues. Trimming shortened V by 4 bases and J by 0 bases, and 10 bases separated the two germline ends. CDR1 is SGHVS and CDR2 is FNYEAQ in the germline V gene. The CDR3 spells CASSSGYRSYEQYF. The CDR3 DNA sequence: TGTGCCAGCAGCTCGGGCTACCGCTCCTACGAGCAGTACTTC.

This clonotype was observed a handful of times. The V and J genes are TRBV28 and TRBJ2-7; tentative D call: TRBD2 (6 bases). The CDR3 length is 15 residues. V was clipped by 1 base and J by 0 bases, with 10 bases between them. Germline V gene sequence: CDR1 MDHEN, CDR2 SYDVKM. The CDR3 region has the DNA TGTGCCAGCAGTTTATTTCGGGAGAGCTCCTACGAGCAGTACTTC. It is translated as CASSLFRESSYEQYF.

This clonotype appeared many times. The CDR3 loop reads CSAPLEYYNEQFF. The CDR3 nucleotides read TGCAGTGCCCCCTTGGAGTATTACAATGAGCAGTTCTTC. J is TRBJ2-1 and V is TRBV20-1; D gene unclear. This CDR3 spans 13 amino acids. The V gene lost 6 bases and the J gene lost 4 bases, with 13 bases spanning the gap. CDR1 is DFQATT, CDR2 SNEGSKA, per germline (reference sequence).

This clonotype was recorded at least ten times. J is TRBJ1-1 and V is TRBV6-1; 7 bases are shared with TRBD1. Trimming removed 5 bases from V and 4 bases from J; junction bases left unmatched: 7. The germline V gene has CDR1 MNHNS and CDR2 SASEGT. CDR3 length: 14 amino acids. For the CDR3, the DNA is TGTGCCAGCAGTTTCGACAGGGTTGGCACTGAAGCTTTCTTT. Translating it yields CASSFDRVGTEAFF.

The CDR3: CASSIGGRGREQYF. The CDR3 nucleotides are TGTGCCAGTAGTATAGGGGGCAGGGGCCGCGAGCAGTACTTC. The chain joins TRBV19 to TRBJ2-7, with D possibly TRBD1 on 6 matching bases. V lost 1 base to trimming and J lost 6 bases, with 13 bases between them. The CDR3 covers 14 residues. Germline V gives CDR1 LNHDA, CDR2 SQIVND (reference sequence).

J is TRBJ2-5 and V is TRBV27; maybe TRBD1 (5 bases). CDR3 length: 16 residues. Trimming removed 1 base from V and 1 base from J, with 13 bases in between. Germline CDR1 reads MNHEY; CDR2 reads SMNVEV (reference sequence). In DNA, the CDR3 is TGTGCCAGCAGTTTATACGGCAGGGCTACCCAAGAGACCCAGTACTTC. It specifies CASSLYGRATQETQYF.

This clonotype was found many times. The genes are TRBV25-1 and TRBJ2-7; 8 nucleotides line up with TRBD2. This CDR3 is 16 amino acids long. Germline CDR1 MGHDK, CDR2 SYGVNS. The V and J ends lost 8 bases and 5 bases, in that order; junction bases with no gene match: 17. The CDR3 DNA follows: TGTGCCAGCTCACCCGATGAAAGCGGGAGCGGGGACGAGCAGTACTTC. This sequence encodes CASSPDESGSGDEQYF.

This clonotype showed up many times. The chain combines TRBV5-4 with TRBJ2-3; D perhaps matches TRBD2 (5 bases). This CDR3 is 13 amino acids long. V shed 4 bases and J shed 2 bases, with 8 bases lying between them. Per the germline V gene, CDR1 is SGHNT and CDR2 is YYREEE (reference sequence). Here the CDR3 reads CASSPAATDTQYF. CDR3 DNA: TGTGCCAGCAGCCCAGCGGCCACAGATACGCAGTATTTT. The entire variable domain, with the rest obtained from reference TRBV5-4 and TRBJ2-3, is as follows: ETGVTQSPTHLIKTRGQQVTLRCSSQSGHNTVSWYQQALGQGPQFIFQYYREEENGRGNFPPRFSGLQFPNYSSELNVNALELDDSALYLCASSPAATDTQYFGPGTRLTVL.

This clonotype was observed a handful of times. The gene calls are TRBV7-9 and TRBJ2-2, with 9 bases that match TRBD1. Per germline, CDR1 SEHNR and CDR2 FQNEAQ (reference sequence). The length of the CDR3 is 16 residues. Trimming took 4 bases from V and 3 from J; bases not matched to a gene: 6. CDR3: CASSSTGGADTGELFF. CDR3 sequence (DNA): TGTGCCAGCAGCTCCACAGGGGGCGCGGACACCGGGGAGCTGTTTTTT.

For this clonotype: This sequence may be a read error, since a much larger clone differs from it by one base. The chain combines TRBV11-2 with TRBJ1-2; a possible D gene is TRBD1 (5 bases). Trimming cost V 8 bases and J 0 bases, with 22 bases left between them. Germline-derived CDR1 and CDR2 are SGHAT and FQNNGV. The CDR3 is 17 residues long. The CDR3 loop is CASGEGHLPVSNYGYTF. DNA for the CDR3: TGTGCCAGCGGCGAAGGACACTTGCCTGTCTCTAACTATGGCTACACCTTC. The whole variable domain, remainder taken from reference TRBV11-2 and TRBJ1-2, is EAGVAQSPRYKIIEKRQSVAFWCNPISGHATLYWYQQILGQGPKLLIQFQNNGVVDDSQLPKDRFSAERLKGVDSTLKIQPAKLEDSAVYLCASGEGHLPVSNYGYTFGSGTRLTVV.

This clonotype was counted at least ten times. In DNA form, the CDR3 reads TGTGCCAGCAGCCTTCGACAGGGTCTAAATTCACCCCTCCACTTT. As protein: CASSLRQGLNSPLHF. The V and J genes are TRBV3-1 and TRBJ1-6; 7 nucleotides line up with TRBD1. The J segment lost 7 bases and the V segment lost 4 bases, leaving 7 bases of the junction unmatched. The germline V gene has CDR1 LGHDT and CDR2 YNNKEL (reference sequence). The CDR3 covers 15 residues.

This clonotype was counted at least ten times. CDR3 coding DNA: TGTGCCAGCAGCTTCGAGACAGTAAACTATGGCTACACCTTC. It yields the protein CASSFETVNYGYTF. J is TRBJ1-2 and V is TRBV12-3 or TRBV12-4; perhaps TRBD1 as D (5 bases). The CDR3 sequence is 14 residues long. V dropped 6 bases and J dropped 2 bases, with 13 bases sitting between them.

This clonotype appeared many times. The chain links TRBV12-3 or TRBV12-4 to TRBJ1-1; perhaps TRBD1 as D (6 bases). V shed 6 bases and J shed 6 bases, with 14 bases lying between them. The CDR3 spans 13 residues. The CDR3 protein is CASRIQGGAEAFF. As DNA, the CDR3 is TGTGCCAGCAGGATACAGGGAGGCGCTGAAGCTTTCTTT.